This record covers a single T cell receptor beta chain. This clonotype has just a few counts. Its antigen remains undetermined. No base quality information exists; no much larger clone differs at one position. V is shortened by 7 bases, J by 8 bases, and the region joining them spans 17 bases. CDR1 and CDR2 were assigned from the germline V gene as SQVTM and ANQGSEA. Reading from cysteine to phenylalanine, the CDR3 counts 12 amino acids. Only the CDR3 DNA stays, 36 bases, in frame from base 1. This sample is part of a study of blood T cells in healthy people across ages (dated by TCRdb to between 2014 and 2017). Describing the broader study: In model experiments, template switching captured about one uniquely barcoded TCR beta cDNA molecule for every two T cells. Age-related changes in TCR beta repertoire diversity were measured in the study by deep sequencing normalized with unique cDNA molecular identifiers. The donors were divided into four age groups: young (average about 15 years), middle-aged (about 40), aged (approximately 62) and long-lived (about 79). To avoid experimental bias, donors of different ages were spread randomly across the sequencing lanes. Using the same blood draw, the study looked at two additional independent replicas of 1 million unique cDNA reads for two donors, one aged 18 to 30 and the other aged 80 or older. Study-level results and caveats: Because profiling used bulk unsorted PBMCs, naive and antigen-experienced compartments could not be compared conclusively. Observed TCR beta diversity per million T cells fell roughly linearly with age, and a significant reduction was already apparent by age around 39. There was a strong correlation between observed TCR beta diversity and the percentage of naive T cells measured by flow cytometry. Compared with the aged group, the long-lived group had more naive CD4+ T cells, fewer expanded clones and increased TCR diversity, a pattern suggesting age selection. The CMV infection status of donors was not known, potentially confounding age-related changes in expanded clonotypes. Estimates of total diversity from one million sequenced T cells were regarded as lower bounds and underestimates.

Systemically healthy Caucasian individuals from Russia, 39 in total and aged about 6 to 90 years, were included as donors. Around 9.7 milliliters of peripheral blood were collected from each donor into EDTA-treated Vacutainer tubes. PBMCs were isolated by Ficoll-Paque density-gradient centrifugation, with at least 7 million obtained per sample. Total RNA was extracted from PBMCs with Trizol reagent, with at least 6 micrograms obtained per sample. The percentages of naive CD45RAhigh/CD27high T cells were determined by flow cytometry on a PBMC aliquot from every donor. Libraries were constructed by 5' RACE. TCRdb lists the instrument as Illumina HiSeq 2500. The second PCR ran for roughly 7 to 12 cycles and used a J-beta primer mix along with a sample-barcoded 5' primer. A template-switch 5' adaptor carrying 12 random nucleotides introduced a unique molecular identifier onto each TCR beta cDNA molecule. At least 2.5 million CDR3-containing paired-end reads were obtained from each sample. First-strand cDNA synthesis was performed from all RNA using the Mint cDNA synthesis kit, with priming by a TRBC-specific oligonucleotide. Following uracil-DNA glycosylase treatment, all cDNA underwent a first 18-cycle PCR with the universal primers M1SS and BC2_uni_R. In the paper's pipeline: For normalization, 1 million high-quality reads, each with a distinct molecular identifier, were randomly selected from each sample. Reads sharing molecular identifiers were discarded rather than binned into consensus sequences. MiTCR, set to a Q25 quality threshold and the strictest error-elimination algorithm, was used for CDR3 identification, clonotype clustering and error correction. A nonparametric unseen species model with Euler transformation was used to estimate lower-bound total TCR beta diversity. Starting from the raw public reads, TCRdb applied fastp trimming at Q25, assembled clones with MiXCR and retained in-frame beta chains. Identical CDR3 proteins give one entry, which carries the most common genes and DNA. The V and J calls here are based on TCRdb, not the publication. This sample gives about a million distinct CDR3 sequences in total; 51% of them show up just once. Of the sample, around a fifth is held by the ten largest clones.

The TCR was taken from a woman aged 60-70 years in good health. What was sequenced was blood. Here the chain combines TRBV29-1 and TRBJ1-1; the D gene lacks a confident call. The CDR3 protein sequence reads: CSGREGQREAFF. The bases are TGCAGCGGCCGGGAAGGGCAGAGAGAAGCTTTCTTT.